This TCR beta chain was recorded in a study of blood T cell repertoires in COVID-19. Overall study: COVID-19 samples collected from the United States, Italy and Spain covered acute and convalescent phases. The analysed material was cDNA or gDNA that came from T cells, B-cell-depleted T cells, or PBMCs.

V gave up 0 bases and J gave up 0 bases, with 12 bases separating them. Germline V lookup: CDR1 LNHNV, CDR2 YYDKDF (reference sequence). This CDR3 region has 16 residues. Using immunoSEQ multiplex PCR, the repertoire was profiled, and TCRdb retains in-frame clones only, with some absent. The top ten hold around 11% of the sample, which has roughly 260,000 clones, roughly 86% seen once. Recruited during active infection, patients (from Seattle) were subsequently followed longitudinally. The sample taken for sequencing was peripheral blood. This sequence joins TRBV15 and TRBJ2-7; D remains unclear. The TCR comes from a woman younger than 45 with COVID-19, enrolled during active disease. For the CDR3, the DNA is TGTGCCACCAGCAGAGAAGCGCTTTCCGGCTCCTACGAGCAGTACTTC. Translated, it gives CATSREALSGSYEQYF.